A selection of T cell receptor beta chains follows, all from one sample in a study of blood T cell repertoires in COVID-19. Here immunoSEQ multiplex PCR was the method, and the copy in TCRdb shows in-frame clones only, minus some. The sample shows fewer than 200,000 clones, 80% to 90% of them seen only once. The sample comprised peripheral blood. The receptors here all came from a woman aged 50 to 65 with COVID-19, enrolled during active disease. Each CDR3 is given with its conserved first and last residue. A D gene is named only where the DNA matches it firmly. Clone size, where shown, is once, few, many, or a class for clones that have expanded.

d_call: TRBD1; v_call: TRBV3-1/TRBV3-2; j_call: TRBJ2-5; clone_size: .; cdr3_nt: TGTGCCAGCCGTACAGGGGGTGAGACCCAGTACTTC; cdr3_aa: CASRTGGETQYF
d_call: TRBD2; v_call: TRBV7-9; j_call: TRBJ2-5; clone_size: .; cdr3_nt: TGTGCCAGCAGCACTAGCGTAGGAGAGACCCAGTACTTC; cdr3_aa: CASSTSVGETQYF
d_call: TRBD1; v_call: TRBV7-2; j_call: TRBJ1-2; clone_size: .; cdr3_nt: TGTGCCAGCAGCTCGACAGGGGGGACGGGTGGCTACACCTTC; cdr3_aa: CASSSTGGTGGYTF
d_call: TRBD1; v_call: TRBV27; j_call: TRBJ1-6; clone_size: few; cdr3_nt: TGTGCCAGCTCCTCCCCGGGGACAGTGTCACCCCTCCACTTT; cdr3_aa: CASSSPGTVSPLHF
d_call: .; v_call: TRBV6-6; j_call: TRBJ1-1; clone_size: .; cdr3_nt: TGTGCCAGCAGTCCGTGGGAGAACGATGAAGCTTTCTTT; cdr3_aa: CASSPWENDEAFF
d_call: TRBD1; v_call: TRBV7-8; j_call: TRBJ1-1; clone_size: .; cdr3_nt: TGTGCCAGCCAGCGGGACAGGGGGCTAGGGAACACTGAAGCTTTCTTT; cdr3_aa: CASQRDRGLGNTEAFF
d_call: TRBD2; v_call: TRBV7-2; j_call: TRBJ2-7; clone_size: .; cdr3_nt: TGTGCCAGCAGCTTAGCAGGAGCGGGGCCTGGGGGCGAGCAGTACTTC; cdr3_aa: CASSLAGAGPGGEQYF
d_call: TRBD2; v_call: TRBV11-3; j_call: TRBJ2-5; clone_size: .; cdr3_nt: TGTGCCAGCAGCTCACTAGCGGGGGAGATAGAGACCCAGTACTTC; cdr3_aa: CASSSLAGEIETQYF
d_call: .; v_call: TRBV19; j_call: TRBJ2-2; clone_size: .; cdr3_nt: TGTGCCAGTAGTATATCCGGGATGTACACCGGGGAGCTGTTTTTT; cdr3_aa: CASSISGMYTGELFF
d_call: .; v_call: TRBV5-1; j_call: TRBJ2-3; clone_size: .; cdr3_nt: TGCGCCAGCAGCGCGACAGGGACTAGCACAGATACGCAGTATTTT; cdr3_aa: CASSATGTSTDTQYF
d_call: .; v_call: TRBV5-6; j_call: TRBJ1-5; clone_size: .; cdr3_nt: TGTGCCAGCAGCGCAGGGGATCAGCCCCAGCATTTT; cdr3_aa: CASSAGDQPQHF
d_call: .; v_call: TRBV18; j_call: TRBJ2-1; clone_size: .; cdr3_nt: TGTGCCAGCTCACGAAACGCGAGGGATAGCTCCTACAATGAGCAGTTCTTC; cdr3_aa: CASSRNARDSSYNEQFF
d_call: .; v_call: TRBV27; j_call: TRBJ1-5; clone_size: .; cdr3_nt: TGTGCCAGCAGTTTATCGGCAGGGGATAGCAATCAGCCCCAGCATTTT; cdr3_aa: CASSLSAGDSNQPQHF
d_call: TRBD1; v_call: TRBV5-6; j_call: TRBJ2-5; clone_size: .; cdr3_nt: TGTGCCAGCAGCCAGGGACAGGGGGCTGGAGAGACCCAGTACTTC; cdr3_aa: CASSQGQGAGETQYF
d_call: TRBD2; v_call: TRBV10-3; j_call: TRBJ2-7; clone_size: .; cdr3_nt: TGTGCCATCATGCGGGGGGCCTCGTACGAGCAGTACTTC; cdr3_aa: CAIMRGASYEQYF
d_call: .; v_call: TRBV28; j_call: TRBJ1-3; clone_size: .; cdr3_nt: TGTGCCAGCAGTTTATCTCGAAACACCATATATTTT; cdr3_aa: CASSLSRNTIYF
d_call: .; v_call: TRBV10-2; j_call: TRBJ1-6; clone_size: .; cdr3_nt: TGCGCCAGCAGTGGGACAGATAATTCACCCCTCCACTTT; cdr3_aa: CASSGTDNSPLHF
d_call: .; v_call: TRBV7-2; j_call: TRBJ2-1; clone_size: .; cdr3_nt: TGTGCCAGCAGCCAAGCGGATTACCTCTACAATGAGCAGTTCTTC; cdr3_aa: CASSQADYLYNEQFF
d_call: TRBD2; v_call: TRBV5-1; j_call: TRBJ2-5; clone_size: .; cdr3_nt: TGCGCCAGCAGCCGAGGAGGACTAGCGGGCGGGGAGACCCAGTACTTC; cdr3_aa: CASSRGGLAGGETQYF
d_call: .; v_call: TRBV5-1; j_call: TRBJ2-1; clone_size: .; cdr3_nt: TGCGCCAGCAGCTTGGAGGGGGTTGGGGGCCGAAGCGGCTACAATGAGCAGTTCTTC; cdr3_aa: CASSLEGVGGRSGYNEQFF
d_call: TRBD1; v_call: TRBV18; j_call: TRBJ1-5; clone_size: .; cdr3_nt: TGTGCCAGCTCACCCTCAGGACAGGGGGCAGATCAGCCCCAGCATTTT; cdr3_aa: CASSPSGQGADQPQHF
d_call: .; v_call: TRBV30; j_call: TRBJ2-7; clone_size: .; cdr3_nt: TGTGCCTGTGGCAGGGGAGACAACTACGAGCAGTACTTC; cdr3_aa: CACGRGDNYEQYF
d_call: .; v_call: TRBV27; j_call: TRBJ2-2; clone_size: .; cdr3_nt: TGTGCCAGCAGTTTATGGCGGGCCGGGGAGCTGTTTTTT; cdr3_aa: CASSLWRAGELFF
d_call: .; v_call: TRBV9; j_call: TRBJ1-6; clone_size: few; cdr3_nt: TGTGCCAGCAGCGTAGGTTCAGGGCCTAATTCACCCCTCCACTTT; cdr3_aa: CASSVGSGPNSPLHF
d_call: .; v_call: TRBV29-1; j_call: TRBJ1-3; clone_size: .; cdr3_nt: TGCAGCGTTGAAGGATCAGGGTCCGGAAACACCATATATTTT; cdr3_aa: CSVEGSGSGNTIYF
d_call: .; v_call: TRBV9; j_call: TRBJ2-7; clone_size: .; cdr3_nt: TGTGCCAGCAGCGTAGAATTGGAGGCGTCCTACGAGCAGTACTTC; cdr3_aa: CASSVELEASYEQYF
d_call: .; v_call: TRBV28; j_call: TRBJ2-7; clone_size: .; cdr3_nt: TGTGCCAGCAGTATTACAGGGCCCTCCTACGAGCAGTACTTC; cdr3_aa: CASSITGPSYEQYF
d_call: TRBD1; v_call: TRBV18; j_call: TRBJ1-2; clone_size: .; cdr3_nt: TGTGCCAGCTCACCATGGACAGGGTGGTTATTTGGCTACACCTTC; cdr3_aa: CASSPWTGWLFGYTF
d_call: .; v_call: TRBV7-3; j_call: TRBJ1-1; clone_size: .; cdr3_nt: TGTGCCAGCAGAGAGACGGGGAACACTGAAGCTTTCTTT; cdr3_aa: CASRETGNTEAFF
d_call: TRBD1; v_call: TRBV4-2; j_call: TRBJ2-1; clone_size: once; cdr3_nt: TGTGCCAGCAGCCAGGGACAGGGAATCTACAATGAGCAGTTCTTC; cdr3_aa: CASSQGQGIYNEQFF
d_call: TRBD1; v_call: TRBV7-9; j_call: TRBJ1-6; clone_size: .; cdr3_nt: TGTGCCAGCAGCTTGGACAGGCGGCCACCCCTCCACTTT; cdr3_aa: CASSLDRRPPLHF
d_call: TRBD2; v_call: TRBV2; j_call: TRBJ2-7; clone_size: .; cdr3_nt: TGTGCCAGCAGTGAGGCTAGCGGGGGGATATCGGGCGACTTC; cdr3_aa: CASSEASGGISGDF
d_call: .; v_call: TRBV11-2; j_call: TRBJ2-7; clone_size: .; cdr3_nt: TGTGCCAGCAGCTTAACTAATGCCTACGAGCAGTACTTC; cdr3_aa: CASSLTNAYEQYF
d_call: .; v_call: TRBV7-9; j_call: TRBJ1-2; clone_size: .; cdr3_nt: TGTGCCAGCAGCAGTAGCAGGGGCGCGGGCTACACCTTC; cdr3_aa: CASSSSRGAGYTF
d_call: TRBD1; v_call: TRBV28; j_call: TRBJ2-3; clone_size: .; cdr3_nt: TGTGCCAGCACTACCGGGACAGGGGTAGATACGCAGTATTTT; cdr3_aa: CASTTGTGVDTQYF
d_call: TRBD1; v_call: TRBV28; j_call: TRBJ1-5; clone_size: .; cdr3_nt: TGTGCCAGCAGTTCGCCATCAGGGGGCGCCCAGCCCCAGCATTTT; cdr3_aa: CASSSPSGGAQPQHF
d_call: TRBD1; v_call: TRBV5-1; j_call: TRBJ2-5; clone_size: .; cdr3_nt: TGCGCCAGCAGCGCAGGACAGGGCGGCGAGACCCAGTACTTC; cdr3_aa: CASSAGQGGETQYF
d_call: TRBD1; v_call: TRBV30; j_call: TRBJ1-1; clone_size: .; cdr3_nt: TGTGCCTGGAGTCGTGGACAGGCGGTCACTGAAGCTTTCTTT; cdr3_aa: CAWSRGQAVTEAFF
d_call: .; v_call: TRBV4-3; j_call: TRBJ1-6; clone_size: .; cdr3_nt: TGCGCCAGCAGCCAAGAAGGGAGGGGGAACTCACCCCTCCACTTT; cdr3_aa: CASSQEGRGNSPLHF
d_call: TRBD1; v_call: TRBV13; j_call: TRBJ2-2; clone_size: few; cdr3_nt: TGTGCCAGCAGGGGACAGGGAAGCACCGGGGAGCTGTTTTTT; cdr3_aa: CASRGQGSTGELFF
d_call: TRBD1; v_call: TRBV24-1; j_call: TRBJ2-5; clone_size: .; cdr3_nt: TGTGCCACCAGTGATCAACCCGGGACAGGGAAAGAGACCCAGTACTTC; cdr3_aa: CATSDQPGTGKETQYF
d_call: .; v_call: TRBV15; j_call: TRBJ1-1; clone_size: .; cdr3_nt: TGTGCCACCAGCAGCCCACAGGGACCTACTTTGAACACTGAAGCTTTCTTT; cdr3_aa: CATSSPQGPTLNTEAFF